The text below deals with one T cell receptor beta chain. The J segment lost 9 bases and the V segment lost 5 bases, leaving 9 bases of the junction unmatched. The CDR3 is made up of 15 amino acids. The germline V gene encodes CDR1 SGHAT and CDR2 FQDESV (reference sequence). These data are taken from a study of CD8+CD57+ T cells in acquired aplastic anemia. Study as a whole: Recorded DNA amounts for sorted CD4+ and CD8+ cells had an average of about 3.5 ug.

The template for TCR beta VDJ and CDR3 sequence profiling was genomic DNA. Via MiXCR, TCRdb re-called the reads, giving one row per CDR3 protein. The sample records roughly 500,000 distinct CDR3 sequences, under 40% being singletons. For sequencing, patients were chosen who had shown expansion of CD8+CD57+ cells by flow cytometry. Severe acquired aplastic anemia was the diagnosis recorded for all patients. This clonotype originated in a human donor with aplastic anemia. The specimen was sorted CD4+, CD8+, or CD8+CD57+ T cells (not recorded which) from PBMCs. V and J are TRBV11-1 and TRBJ2-1, with TRBD2 matching over 11 bases. In nucleotides, the CDR3 is TGTGCCAGCAGCAGCGCACTAGCGGGGGTTGGTGAGCAGTTCTTC. This encodes CASSSALAGVGEQFF. Supplemented by reference TRBV11-1 and TRBJ2-1, the full variable domain reads EAEVAQSPRYKITEKSQAVAFWCDPISGHATLYWYRQILGQGPELLVQFQDESVVDDSQLPKDRFSAERLKGVDSTLKIQPAELGDSAMYLCASSSALAGVGEQFFGPGTRLTVL.